Shown below are 8 T cell receptor beta chains from a single sample sequenced in a study of T cell changes during pregnancy in multiple sclerosis. The protocol was immunoSEQ multiplex PCR, while the TCRdb copy is restricted to in-frame clones and leaves out a portion. The profile shows approximately 130,000 clones, about 93% of them singletons. Sequencing was performed on peripheral blood, taken before pregnancy. The receptors shown here come from a female donor with multiple sclerosis, enrolled in a pregnancy study.

This clone occurred once. The chain couples TRBV5-1 to TRBJ1-2; the D gene is possibly TRBD1 (6 bases). The CDR3 contains 15 residues. Trimming stripped 4 bases from V and 2 bases from J, with 15 bases between. Germline V gives CDR1 SGHRS, CDR2 YFSETQ. The CDR3 here is CASSLNRAQNYGYTF. In DNA, the CDR3 is TGCGCCAGCAGCCTCAACAGGGCCCAAAACTATGGCTACACCTTC. The whole variable domain, remainder taken from reference TRBV5-1 and TRBJ1-2, is KAGVTQTPRYLIKTRGQQVTLSCSPISGHRSVSWYQQTPGQGLQFLFEYFSETQRNKGNFPGRFSGRQFSNSRSEMNVSTLELGDSALYLCASSLNRAQNYGYTFGSGTRLTVV.

The CDR3 spells CASGLGHRANEQFF. For the CDR3, the DNA is TGTGCTAGTGGTTTGGGCCACAGGGCCAATGAGCAGTTCTTC. V and J are TRBV12-5 and TRBJ2-1; a possible D gene is TRBD1 (6 bases). The CDR3 sequence is 14 residues long. Germline CDR1 reads LGHNT; CDR2 reads FRNRAP. Trimming left V 1 base short and J 6 bases short, with 10 bases between.

The chain joins TRBV7-3 to TRBJ2-3; maybe TRBD2 (6 bases). Between the trimmed V and J ends, which lost 3 bases and 6 bases, there was a span of 19 bases. This CDR3 is 16 amino acids long. Germline assignment: CDR1 SGHTA and CDR2 FQGTGA. The CDR3 bases are TGTGCCAGCAGCTTCTCCGGGACTTTAGGGTTCGATACGCAGTATTTT. Protein: CASSFSGTLGFDTQYF. The whole variable domain, filled in from reference TRBV7-3 and TRBJ2-3, reads GAGVSQTPSNKVTEKGKYVELRCDPISGHTALYWYRQSLGQGPEFLIYFQGTGAADDSGLPNDRFFAVRPEGSVSTLKIQRTERGDSAVYLCASSFSGTLGFDTQYFGPGTRLTVL.

This clone has just one count. The rearrangement links TRBV5-4 to TRBJ2-5; D ambiguous. Per the germline V gene, CDR1 is SGHNT and CDR2 is YYREEE (reference sequence). The CDR3 loop spans 15 amino acids. The V and J ends lost 4 bases and 5 bases respectively, with 18 bases between them. CDR3: CASSASSISVETQYF. The CDR3 DNA follows: TGTGCCAGCAGCGCCTCTTCAATATCGGTGGAGACCCAGTACTTC.

This rearrangement joins TRBV30 to TRBJ1-2; 7 bases line up with TRBD1. Per germline, CDR1 GTSNPN and CDR2 SVGIG (reference sequence). The CDR3 length is 14 residues. V lost 3 bases and J lost 1; bases outside the gene matches: 5. CDR3 residues: CAWRLGQLNYGYTF. CDR3 coding DNA: TGTGCCTGGAGGCTGGGACAGCTTAACTATGGCTACACCTTC. Supplemented by reference TRBV30 and TRBJ1-2, the full variable domain reads SQTIHQWPATLVQPVGSPLSLECTVEGTSNPNLYWYRQAAGRGLQLLFYSVGIGQISSEVPQNLSASRPQDRQFILSSKKLLLSDSGFYLCAWRLGQLNYGYTFGSGTRLTVV.

V usage is TRBV30 and J usage is TRBJ1-5, with 8 bases fitting TRBD1. Per germline, CDR1 GTSNPN and CDR2 SVGIG (reference sequence). The CDR3 length is 13 residues. V dropped 6 bases and J dropped 4; count of bases not matched to a gene: 5. The DNA for the CDR3 is TGTGCCTGCCGACAGGGGACAAATCAGCCCCAGCATTTT. Its translation: CACRQGTNQPQHF. Based on the CDR3 plus reference TRBV30 and TRBJ1-5, the full variable domain is SQTIHQWPATLVQPVGSPLSLECTVEGTSNPNLYWYRQAAGRGLQLLFYSVGIGQISSEVPQNLSASRPQDRQFILSSKKLLLSDSGFYLCACRQGTNQPQHFGDGTRLSIL.

V and J are TRBV6-1 and TRBJ1-2, with TRBD1 identical over 7 bases. CDR1 is MNHNS, CDR2 SASEGT, per germline. The ends lost 5 bases at V and 5 bases at J; junction bases unmatched: 8. The CDR3 totals 14 residues. CDR3 bases: TGTGCCAGCAGTCAAGACAGGGCCCCTTATGGCTACACCTTC. Amino acid sequence: CASSQDRAPYGYTF.

This clone was found a few times. V gene TRBV29-1 combines with J gene TRBJ1-1, with a possible D match to TRBD1 (6 bases). V dropped 7 bases and J dropped 1 base, with 13 bases sitting between them. The CDR3 has 13 residues. Germline V gene sequence: CDR1 SQVTM, CDR2 ANQGSEA. The CDR3 sequence is CSAVQGSNTEAFF. The DNA for the CDR3 is TGCAGCGCCGTCCAGGGGTCGAACACTGAAGCTTTCTTT. Drawing the rest from reference TRBV29-1 and TRBJ1-1, the complete variable domain is SAVISQKPSRDICQRGTSLTIQCQVDSQVTMMFWYRQQPGQSLTLIATANQGSEATYESGFVIDKFPISRPNLTFSTLTVSNMSPEDSSIYLCSAVQGSNTEAFFGQGTRLTVV.